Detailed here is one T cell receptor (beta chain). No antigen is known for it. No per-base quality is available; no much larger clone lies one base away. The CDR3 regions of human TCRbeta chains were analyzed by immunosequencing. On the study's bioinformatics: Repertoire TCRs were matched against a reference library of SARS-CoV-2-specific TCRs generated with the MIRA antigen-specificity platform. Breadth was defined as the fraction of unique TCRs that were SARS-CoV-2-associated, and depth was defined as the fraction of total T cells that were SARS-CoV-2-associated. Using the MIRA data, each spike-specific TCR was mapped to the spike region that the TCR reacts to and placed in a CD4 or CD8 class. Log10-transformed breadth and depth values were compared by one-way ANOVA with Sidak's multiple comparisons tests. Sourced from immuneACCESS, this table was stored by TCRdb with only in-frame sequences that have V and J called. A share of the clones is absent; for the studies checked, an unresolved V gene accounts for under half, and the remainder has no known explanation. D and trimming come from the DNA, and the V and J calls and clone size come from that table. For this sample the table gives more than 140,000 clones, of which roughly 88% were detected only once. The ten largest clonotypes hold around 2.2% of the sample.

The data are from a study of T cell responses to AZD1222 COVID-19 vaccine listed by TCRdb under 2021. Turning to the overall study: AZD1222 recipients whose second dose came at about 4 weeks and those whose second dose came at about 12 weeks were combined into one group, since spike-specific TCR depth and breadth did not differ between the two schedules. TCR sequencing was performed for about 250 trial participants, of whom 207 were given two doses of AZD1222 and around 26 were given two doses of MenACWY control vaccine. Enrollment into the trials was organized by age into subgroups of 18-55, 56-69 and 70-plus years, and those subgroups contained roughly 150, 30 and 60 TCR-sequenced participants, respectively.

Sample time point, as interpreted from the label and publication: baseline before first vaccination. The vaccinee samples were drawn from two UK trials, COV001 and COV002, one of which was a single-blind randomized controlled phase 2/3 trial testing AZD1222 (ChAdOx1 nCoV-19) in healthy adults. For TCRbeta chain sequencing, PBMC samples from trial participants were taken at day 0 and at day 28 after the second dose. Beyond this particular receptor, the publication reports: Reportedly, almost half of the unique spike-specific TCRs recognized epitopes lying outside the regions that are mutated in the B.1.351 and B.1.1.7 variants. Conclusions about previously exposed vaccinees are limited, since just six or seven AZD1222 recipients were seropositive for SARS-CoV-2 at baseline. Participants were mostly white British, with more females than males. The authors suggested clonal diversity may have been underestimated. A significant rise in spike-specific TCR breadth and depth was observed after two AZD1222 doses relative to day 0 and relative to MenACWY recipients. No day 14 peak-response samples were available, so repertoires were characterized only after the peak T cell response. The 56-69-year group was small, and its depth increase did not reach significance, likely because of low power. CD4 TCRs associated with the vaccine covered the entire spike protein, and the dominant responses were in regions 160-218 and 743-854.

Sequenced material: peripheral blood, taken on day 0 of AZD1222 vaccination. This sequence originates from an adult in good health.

CDR3 reads: CASSIDHSGRAFSGELFF. The nucleotide sequence is given as TGTGCCAGTAGTATAGATCATAGCGGGAGGGCCTTTAGCGGGGAGCTGTTTTTT. Recombination linked TRBV19 to TRBJ2-2; TRBD2 agrees with 11 junctional bases. Taken from cysteine to phenylalanine, the CDR3 has 18 residues. Just CDR3 DNA is preserved here, 54 bases in frame from base 1. CDR1 and CDR2 are read off the germline V gene (reference sequence) as LNHDA and SQIVND. Clipping removes 0 bases from V and 7 bases from J, with 10 as the unmatched junction base count.